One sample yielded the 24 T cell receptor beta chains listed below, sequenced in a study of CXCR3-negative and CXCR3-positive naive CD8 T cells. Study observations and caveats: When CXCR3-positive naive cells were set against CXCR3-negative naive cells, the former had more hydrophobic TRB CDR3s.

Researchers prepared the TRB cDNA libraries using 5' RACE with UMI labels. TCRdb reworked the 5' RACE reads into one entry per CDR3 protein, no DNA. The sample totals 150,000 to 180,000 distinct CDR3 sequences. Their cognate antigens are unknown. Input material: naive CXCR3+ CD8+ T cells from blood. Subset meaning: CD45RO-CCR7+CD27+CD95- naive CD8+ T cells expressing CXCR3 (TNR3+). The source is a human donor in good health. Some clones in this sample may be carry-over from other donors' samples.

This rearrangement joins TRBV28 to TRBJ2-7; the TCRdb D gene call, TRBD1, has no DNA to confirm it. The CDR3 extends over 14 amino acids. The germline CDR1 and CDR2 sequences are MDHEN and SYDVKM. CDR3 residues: CASSPQGWSYEQYF. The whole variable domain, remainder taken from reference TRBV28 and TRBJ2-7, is DVKVTQSSRYLVKRTGEKVFLECVQDMDHENMFWYRQDPGLGLRLIYFSYDVKMKEKGDIPEGYSVSREKKERFSLILESASTNQTSMYLCASSPQGWSYEQYFGPGTRLTVT.

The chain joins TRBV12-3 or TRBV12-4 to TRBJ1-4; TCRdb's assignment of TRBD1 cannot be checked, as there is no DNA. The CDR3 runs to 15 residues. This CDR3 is CASRRTQGRDEKLFF.

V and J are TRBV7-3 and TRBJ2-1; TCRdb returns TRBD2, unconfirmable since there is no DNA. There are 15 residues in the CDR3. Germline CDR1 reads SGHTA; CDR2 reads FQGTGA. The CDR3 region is CASSLSGGGNNEQFF.

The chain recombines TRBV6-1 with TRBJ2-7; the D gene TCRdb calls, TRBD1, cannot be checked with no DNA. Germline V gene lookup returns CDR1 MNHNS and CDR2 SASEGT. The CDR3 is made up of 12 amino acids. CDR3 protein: CATPDRVYEQYF.

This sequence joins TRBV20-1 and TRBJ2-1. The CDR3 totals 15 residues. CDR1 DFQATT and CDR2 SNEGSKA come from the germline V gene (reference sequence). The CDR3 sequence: CSARETEGLYNEQFF.

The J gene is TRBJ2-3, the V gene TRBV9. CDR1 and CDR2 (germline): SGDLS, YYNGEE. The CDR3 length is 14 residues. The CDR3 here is CASSVSSGTDAQYF.

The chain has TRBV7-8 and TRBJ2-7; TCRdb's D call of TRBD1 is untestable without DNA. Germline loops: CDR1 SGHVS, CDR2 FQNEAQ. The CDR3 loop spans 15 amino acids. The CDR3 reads CASSPRDRVLYEQYF.

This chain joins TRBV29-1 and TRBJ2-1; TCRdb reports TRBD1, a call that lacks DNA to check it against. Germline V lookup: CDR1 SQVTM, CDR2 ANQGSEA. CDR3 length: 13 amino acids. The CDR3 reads CSVEGDEGNEQFF.

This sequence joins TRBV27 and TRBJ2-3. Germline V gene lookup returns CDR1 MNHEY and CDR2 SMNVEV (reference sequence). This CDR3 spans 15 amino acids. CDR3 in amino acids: CASSLLGPATDTQYF.

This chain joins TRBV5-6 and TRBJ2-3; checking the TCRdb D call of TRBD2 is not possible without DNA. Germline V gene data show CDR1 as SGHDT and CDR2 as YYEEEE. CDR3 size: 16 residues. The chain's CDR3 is CASSFLAGDPTDTQYF.

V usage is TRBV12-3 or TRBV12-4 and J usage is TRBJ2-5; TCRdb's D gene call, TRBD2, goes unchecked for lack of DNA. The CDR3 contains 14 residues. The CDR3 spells CASSSLQSQETQYF.

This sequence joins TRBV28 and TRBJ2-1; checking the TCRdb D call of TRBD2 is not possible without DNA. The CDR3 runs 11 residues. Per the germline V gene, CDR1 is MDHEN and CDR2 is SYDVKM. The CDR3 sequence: CASKSWSEQFF.

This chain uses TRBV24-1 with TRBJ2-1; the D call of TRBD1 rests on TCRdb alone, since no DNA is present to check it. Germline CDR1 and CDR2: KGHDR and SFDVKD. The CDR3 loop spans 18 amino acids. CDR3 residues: CATSDSPAGWGFHNEQFF.

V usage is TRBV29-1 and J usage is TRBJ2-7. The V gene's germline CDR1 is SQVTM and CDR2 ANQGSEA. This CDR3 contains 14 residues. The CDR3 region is CSVEIRDTPYEQYF.

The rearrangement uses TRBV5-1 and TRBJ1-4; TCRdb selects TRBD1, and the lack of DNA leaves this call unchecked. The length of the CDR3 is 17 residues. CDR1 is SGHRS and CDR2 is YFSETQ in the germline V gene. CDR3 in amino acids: CASSLAVQGTTNEKLFF.

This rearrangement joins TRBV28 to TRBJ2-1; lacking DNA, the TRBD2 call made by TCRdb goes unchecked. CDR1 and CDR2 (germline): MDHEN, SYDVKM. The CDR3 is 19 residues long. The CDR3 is CASSLLPFSGSSSYNEQFF.

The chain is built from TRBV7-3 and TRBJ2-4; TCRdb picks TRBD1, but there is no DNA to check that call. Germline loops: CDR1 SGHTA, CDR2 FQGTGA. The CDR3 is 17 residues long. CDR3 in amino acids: CASSLYSRTGLKNIQYF.

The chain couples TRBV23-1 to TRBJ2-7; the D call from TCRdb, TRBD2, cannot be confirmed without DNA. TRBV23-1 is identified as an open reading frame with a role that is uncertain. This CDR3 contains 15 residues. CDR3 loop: CASSHPISGSYEQYF.

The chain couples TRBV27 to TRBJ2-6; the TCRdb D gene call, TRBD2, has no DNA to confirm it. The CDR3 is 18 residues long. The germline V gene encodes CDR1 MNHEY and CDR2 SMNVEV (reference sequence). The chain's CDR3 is CASSLGGRPLGGANVLTF.

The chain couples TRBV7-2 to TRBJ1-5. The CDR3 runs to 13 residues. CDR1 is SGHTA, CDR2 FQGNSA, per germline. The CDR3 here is CASSLERNQPQHF.

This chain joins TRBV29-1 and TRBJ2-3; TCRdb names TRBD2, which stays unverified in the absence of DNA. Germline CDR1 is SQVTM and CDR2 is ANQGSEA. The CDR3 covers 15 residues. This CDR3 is CSVEGAGRPTDTQYF.

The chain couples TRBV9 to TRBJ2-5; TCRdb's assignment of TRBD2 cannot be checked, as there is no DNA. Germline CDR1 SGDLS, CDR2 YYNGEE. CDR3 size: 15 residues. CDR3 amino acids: CASSVGAGGPETQYF.

The CDR3 spells CASSLGPTSNQPQHF. This rearrangement joins TRBV7-9 to TRBJ1-5. Per the germline V gene, CDR1 is SEHNR and CDR2 is FQNEAQ (reference sequence). This CDR3 has 15 amino acids.

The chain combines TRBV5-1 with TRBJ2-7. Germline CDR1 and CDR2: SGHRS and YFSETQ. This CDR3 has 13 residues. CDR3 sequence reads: CASSLGRANEQYF.